These 3 T cell receptor beta chains originate from one sample sequenced in a study of T cell changes during pregnancy in multiple sclerosis. This table comes from immunoSEQ multiplex PCR, and its TCRdb copy is limited to in-frame clones, with some not included. The sample has tens of thousands of clones, around 92% seen once. The material was peripheral blood, obtained before pregnancy. These TCRs come from a female donor with multiple sclerosis, enrolled in a pregnancy study.

V gene TRBV7-6 combines with J gene TRBJ2-7; a weak D match, TRBD2 (5 bases). The ends were cut back, 5 bases at V and 0 bases at J, with 17 bases in the middle. Germline CDR1 reads SGHVS; CDR2 reads FNYEAQ. The CDR3 is made up of 16 amino acids. Here the CDR3 DNA reads TGTGCCAGCAGCGGATACATAACAGCGGACTCCTACGAGCAGTACTTC. The encoded protein is CASSGYITADSYEQYF.

The DNA of the CDR3 is TGTGCCAGCAGTACACCTAGCGGGAGTTTCCCCTACGAGCAGTACTTC. Amino acids: CASSTPSGSFPYEQYF. The chain joins TRBV28 to TRBJ2-7, with 10 bases identical to TRBD2. The V and J ends lost 5 bases and 2 bases, in that order; junction bases with no gene match: 9. CDR1 and CDR2 (germline): MDHEN, SYDVKM. The CDR3 has 16 amino acids.

This chain uses TRBV7-2 with TRBJ2-5; D is perhaps TRBD2 (7 bases). This CDR3 contains 13 residues. Trimming left V 5 bases short and J 7 bases short, with 14 bases between. Germline CDR1 SGHTA, CDR2 FQGNSA. The CDR3 nucleotides are TGTGCCAGCAGCACAGGGCCGGGAGGGACCCAGTACTTC. It is translated as CASSTGPGGTQYF.